This TCR beta chain was retrieved from a study of CD8+ T cells in alopecia areata listed by TCRdb under 2018. The study in broad terms: The treated patients, all with moderate-to-severe alopecia areata, were enrolled in an open-label pilot trial of oral tofacitinib given at 5 to 10 mg twice daily. Patients received tofacitinib for 6 to 18 months and were then followed off drug for 6 months to check for delayed response and recurrence. Amplification of TCRbeta CDR3 regions was done by immunoSEQ multiplex PCR using 35 Vbeta forward primers and 13 Jbeta reverse primers. To study T cell clonal expansion in alopecia areata, the researchers applied high-throughput TCRbeta sequencing to both the C3H/HeJ mouse model and human patients. Clonality in the scalp was compared among normal scalp (n=4), patchy alopecia areata scalp (n=8), and alopecia totalis/universalis scalp (n=8). Tofacitinib-treated patients had biopsies at baseline and at 4 and 24 weeks of treatment, with a later scalp biopsy in several patients. RNA was obtained with the PAXgene miRNA kit for fixed scalp, the miRNeasy kit for PBMCs, and the RNeasy kit for mouse skin. Human TCRbeta sequencing covered scalp tissue and sorted CD4+ and CD8+ peripheral blood T cells from patchy and totalis/universalis alopecia areata patients and healthy controls. For the treated patients, the SALT score, which quantifies what percentage of scalp surface area is affected, served as the measure of disease severity.

Explained via the paper, the time point label denotes: roughly 24 weeks on oral tofacitinib. Sample treatment or condition, as interpreted from the label and publication: oral pan-JAK inhibitor, 5-10 mg twice daily. Peripheral blood and lesional scalp punch biopsies were obtained from patients with alopecia areata. PBMCs were isolated by density centrifugation and stained for CD3, CD4 and CD8, after which CD4+ and CD8+ T cells were sorted on a FACSAria. Library construction relied on the immunoSEQ multiplex PCR assay. To provide template for TCR sequencing, every sample had RNA extracted and reverse transcribed into cDNA. First-strand cDNA was synthesized using SuperScript III with a 2:1 mix of oligo-dT and random hexamers. A synthetic immune receptor repertoire was used to measure amplification bias, and any remaining bias was corrected computationally. As for the authors' bioinformatics: Raw reads were preprocessed for error removal, and CDR3 was defined according to IMGT conventions as running from the conserved cysteine to phenylalanine. Clonality was computed as 1 minus the Shannon entropy, with the entropy normalized by log2 of the number of productive unique TCRs. Scalp TCRbeta sequences were cross-referenced with sorted blood CD4 and CD8 repertoires so that the CD4 or CD8 identity of scalp clones could be inferred. TCRdb holds this immuneACCESS table with in-frame rearrangements only. Some clones are missing; in checked studies, unresolved V genes explain under half, and the rest has no known cause. The V and J calls and clone size come from that table; D and trimming were worked out from the DNA. This sample holds about 110,000 clones; about 60% were observed only once. The ten largest account for 9% to 15% of the sample.

What the authors observed across the whole study: Because the treated cohort was small and had only one nonresponder, larger studies are needed to examine links between baseline CD8+ expansion and response. With tofacitinib, both scalp clonality and the number of expanded CD8+ clones among the top 100 scalp clones went down significantly. During tofacitinib treatment, many expanded lesional clones remained in scalp and blood, and this persistence may partly explain relapse after treatment is stopped. Higher clonality and more expanded CD8+ clones were observed in lesional scalp than in normal scalp, particularly in alopecia totalis/universalis, a finding suggestive of antigenic drive. Compared with mice, TCR sequences shared between patients were less clear, possibly partly because of HLA diversity across the patient population. Unlike mouse skin, where gammadelta T cells dominate, normal human skin contains resident alphabeta T cells that get sequenced too, which complicates analysis of the scalp TCR repertoire.

Remarks on this clone: It lacks a known antigen. Base quality data are lacking; no much larger clone is found one base away.

Reading the germline V gene gives CDR1 SQVTM and CDR2 ANQGSEA. Measured from the cysteine to the phenylalanine, the CDR3 is 12 residues long. Kept here is only the CDR3 DNA, which spans 36 bases and is read in frame from base 1. V loses 4 bases of germline sequence and J loses 7 bases, and the interval between the two ends is 13 bases. The chain joins TRBV29-1 to TRBJ1-2, with no D gene named confidently. The receptor's source is a human donor with alopecia areata. Sequenced material: CD8+ T cells sorted from blood, taken at week 24, from a patient treated with tofacitinib. The CDR3 region reads CSVVREAGGYTF. The DNA is as follows: TGCAGCGTTGTTAGGGAAGCGGGTGGCTACACCTTC.